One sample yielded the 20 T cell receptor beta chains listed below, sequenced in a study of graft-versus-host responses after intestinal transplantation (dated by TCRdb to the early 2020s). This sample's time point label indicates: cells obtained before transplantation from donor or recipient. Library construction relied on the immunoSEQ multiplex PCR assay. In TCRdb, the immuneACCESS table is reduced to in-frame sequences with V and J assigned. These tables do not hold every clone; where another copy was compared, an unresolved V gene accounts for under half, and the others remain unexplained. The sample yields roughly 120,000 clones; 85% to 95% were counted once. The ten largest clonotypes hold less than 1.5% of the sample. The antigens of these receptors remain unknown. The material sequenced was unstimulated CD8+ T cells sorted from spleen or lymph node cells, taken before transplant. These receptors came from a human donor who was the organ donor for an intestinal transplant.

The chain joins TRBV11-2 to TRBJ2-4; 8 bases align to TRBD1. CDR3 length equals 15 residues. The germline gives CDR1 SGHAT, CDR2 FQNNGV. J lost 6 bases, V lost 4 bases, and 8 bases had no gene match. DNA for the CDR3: TGTGCCAGCAGCTCGACAGGGGAATTGAGAAACATTCAGTACTTC. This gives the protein CASSSTGELRNIQYF.

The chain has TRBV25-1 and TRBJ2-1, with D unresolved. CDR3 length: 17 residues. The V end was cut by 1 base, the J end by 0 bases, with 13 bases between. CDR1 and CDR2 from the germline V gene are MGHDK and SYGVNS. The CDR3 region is CASSECELPFSYNEQFF. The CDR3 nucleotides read TGTGCCAGCAGTGAATGCGAGCTGCCATTCTCCTACAATGAGCAGTTCTTC.

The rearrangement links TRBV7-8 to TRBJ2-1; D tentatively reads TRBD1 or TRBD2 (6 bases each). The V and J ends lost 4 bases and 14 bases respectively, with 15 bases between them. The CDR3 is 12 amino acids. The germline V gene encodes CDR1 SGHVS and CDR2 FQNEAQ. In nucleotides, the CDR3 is TGTGCCAGCAGCTCTGGAGGGGGAGAAGAGTTCTTC. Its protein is CASSSGGGEEFF.

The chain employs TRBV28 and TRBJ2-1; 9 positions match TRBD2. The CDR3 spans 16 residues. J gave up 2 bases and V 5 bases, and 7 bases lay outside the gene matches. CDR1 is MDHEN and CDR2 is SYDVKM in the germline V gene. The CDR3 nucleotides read TGTGCCAGCAGTGAGTCGCTAGCGGGGCCCTACAATGAGCAGTTCTTC. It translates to CASSESLAGPYNEQFF.

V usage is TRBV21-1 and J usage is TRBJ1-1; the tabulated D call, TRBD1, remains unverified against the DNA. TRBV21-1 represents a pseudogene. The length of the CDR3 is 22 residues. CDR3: CASTPRTGQGSPEPNMNTEAFF. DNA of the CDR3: TGTGCCAGCACCCCCAGGACCGGACAGGGATCCCCCGAGCCAAATATGAACACTGAAGCTTTCTTT.

The CDR3 here is CASSPGGGRLGEQYF. CDR3 DNA sequence: TGTGCCAGCAGCCCAGGGGGCGGAAGGTTGGGCGAGCAGTACTTC. The chain couples TRBV7-9 to TRBJ2-7, with 8 bases aligning to TRBD1. J lost 6 bases, V lost 5 bases, and 12 bases had no gene match. From germline, CDR1 is SEHNR and CDR2 FQNEAQ (reference sequence). This CDR3 spans 15 amino acids. Drawing the rest from reference TRBV7-9 and TRBJ2-7, the complete variable domain is DTGVSQNPRHKITKRGQNVTFRCDPISEHNRLYWYRQTLGQGPEFLTYFQNEAQLEKSRLLSDRFSAERPKGSFSTLEIQRTEQGDSAMYLCASSPGGGRLGEQYFGPGTRLTVT.

CDR3 bases: TGTGCCAGCAGTGGGACAGACTATACCGGGGAGCTGTTTTTT. As protein: CASSGTDYTGELFF. This chain links TRBV6-4 with TRBJ2-2, with D possibly being TRBD1 (6 bases). The V gene's germline CDR1 is MRHNA and CDR2 SNTAGT. The CDR3 runs to 14 residues. V shed 4 bases and J shed 5 bases, with 11 bases lying between them.

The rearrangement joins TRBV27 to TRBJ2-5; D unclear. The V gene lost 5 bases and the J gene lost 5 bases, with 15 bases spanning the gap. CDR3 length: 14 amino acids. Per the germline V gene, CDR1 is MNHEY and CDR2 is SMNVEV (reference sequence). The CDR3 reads CASSPRVGWETQYF. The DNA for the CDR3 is TGTGCCAGCAGTCCGCGCGTCGGCTGGGAGACCCAGTACTTC.

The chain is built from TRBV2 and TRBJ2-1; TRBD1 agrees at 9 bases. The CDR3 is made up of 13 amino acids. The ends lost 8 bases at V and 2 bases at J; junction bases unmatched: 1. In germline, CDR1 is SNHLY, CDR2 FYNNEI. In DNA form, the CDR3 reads TGTGCCAGCGGGACAGGGACCTACAATGAGCAGTTCTTC. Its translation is CASGTGTYNEQFF.

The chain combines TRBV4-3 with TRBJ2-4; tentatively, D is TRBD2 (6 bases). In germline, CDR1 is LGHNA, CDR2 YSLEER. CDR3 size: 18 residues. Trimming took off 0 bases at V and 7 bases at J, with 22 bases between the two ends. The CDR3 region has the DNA TGCGCCAGCAGCCAAGATGTGATTTTGGCGGGAAGTAGGAACATTCAGTACTTC. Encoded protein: CASSQDVILAGSRNIQYF.

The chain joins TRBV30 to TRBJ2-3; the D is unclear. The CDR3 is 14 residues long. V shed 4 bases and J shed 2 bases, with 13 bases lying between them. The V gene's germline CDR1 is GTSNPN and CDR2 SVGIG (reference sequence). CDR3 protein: CAWTDRINTDTQYF. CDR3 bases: TGTGCCTGGACAGACCGGATAAACACAGATACGCAGTATTTT.

This CDR3 reads CASSYLNIQYF. The CDR3, as DNA: TGTGCCAGCAGCTATTTGAACATTCAGTACTTC. The chain couples TRBV5-6 to TRBJ2-4; D gene ambiguous. CDR1 and CDR2 from the germline V gene are SGHDT and YYEEEE. V gave up 3 bases and J gave up 7 bases, with 5 bases separating them. The CDR3 runs 11 residues.

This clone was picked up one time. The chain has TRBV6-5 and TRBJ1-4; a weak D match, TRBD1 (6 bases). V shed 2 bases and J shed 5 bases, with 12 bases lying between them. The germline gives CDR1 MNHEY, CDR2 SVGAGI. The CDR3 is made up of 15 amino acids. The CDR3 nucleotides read TGTGCCAGCAGTTACGTAGGGGGTTCGAATGAAAAACTGTTTTTT. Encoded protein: CASSYVGGSNEKLFF.

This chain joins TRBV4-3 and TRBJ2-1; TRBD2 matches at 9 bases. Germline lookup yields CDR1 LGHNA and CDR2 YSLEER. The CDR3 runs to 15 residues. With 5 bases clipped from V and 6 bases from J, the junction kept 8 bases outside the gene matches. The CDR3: CASSWDLAGTNEQFF. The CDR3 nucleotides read TGCGCCAGCAGCTGGGATCTAGCGGGGACCAATGAGCAGTTCTTC.

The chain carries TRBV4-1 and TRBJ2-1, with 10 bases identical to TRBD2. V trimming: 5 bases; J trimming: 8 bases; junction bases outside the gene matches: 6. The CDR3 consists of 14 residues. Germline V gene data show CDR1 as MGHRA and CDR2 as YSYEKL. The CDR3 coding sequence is TGCGCCAGCAGCGCGGCTAGCGGGAGCTATGAGCAGTTCTTC. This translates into CASSAASGSYEQFF.

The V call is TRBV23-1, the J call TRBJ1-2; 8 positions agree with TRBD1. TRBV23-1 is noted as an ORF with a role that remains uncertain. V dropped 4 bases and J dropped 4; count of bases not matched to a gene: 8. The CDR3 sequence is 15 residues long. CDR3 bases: TGCGCCAGCAGTCCCTCGCGGCAGGGGGCCTATGGCTACACCTTC. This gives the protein CASSPSRQGAYGYTF.

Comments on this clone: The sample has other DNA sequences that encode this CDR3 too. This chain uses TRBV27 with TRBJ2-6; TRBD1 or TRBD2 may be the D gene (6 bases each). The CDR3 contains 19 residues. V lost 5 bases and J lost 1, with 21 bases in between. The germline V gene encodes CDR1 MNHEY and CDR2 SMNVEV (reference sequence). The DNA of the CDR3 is TGTGCCAGCAGTCCAAGGGGGGAGGCCCCTCTATCTGGGGCCAACGTCCTGACTTTC. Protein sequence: CASSPRGEAPLSGANVLTF.

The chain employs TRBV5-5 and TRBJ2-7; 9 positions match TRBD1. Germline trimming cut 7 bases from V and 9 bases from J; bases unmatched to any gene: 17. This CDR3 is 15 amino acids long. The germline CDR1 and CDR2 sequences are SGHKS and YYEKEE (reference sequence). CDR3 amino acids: CASHHLTGGLRAQYF. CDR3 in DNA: TGTGCCAGCCACCACTTGACAGGGGGGTTAAGAGCGCAGTACTTC.

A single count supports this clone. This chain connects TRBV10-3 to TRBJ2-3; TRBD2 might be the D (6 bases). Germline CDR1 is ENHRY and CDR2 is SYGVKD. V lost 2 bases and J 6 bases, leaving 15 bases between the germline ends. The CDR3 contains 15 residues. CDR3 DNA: TGTGCCATCAGTGAGCCGTACCTGGAGGGCGATACGCAGTATTTT. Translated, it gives CAISEPYLEGDTQYF.

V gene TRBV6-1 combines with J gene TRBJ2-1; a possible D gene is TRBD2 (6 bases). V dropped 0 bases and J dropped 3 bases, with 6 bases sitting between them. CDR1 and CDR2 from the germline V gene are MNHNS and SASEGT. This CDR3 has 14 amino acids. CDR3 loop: CASSEAGGYNEQFF. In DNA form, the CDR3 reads TGTGCCAGCAGTGAAGCGGGAGGCTACAATGAGCAGTTCTTC.